The 25 T cell receptor beta chains in this list originate from one sample, sequenced in a study of shared clonotypes between healthy human individuals. Positively selected for CCR7, the CD45RO-negative cells used as naive CD8 cells excluded terminally differentiated effector memory CD45RA+ cells. TCRdb keeps only in-frame clones here, not all; method: immunoSEQ multiplex PCR. This table has about 2.2 million clones, roughly 91% appearing once. The sample taken for sequencing was naive CD8+ T cells from PBMCs. These TCRs come from a man between 18 and 29 years old in good health. Some clones in this sample may be carry-over from other donors' samples.

The CDR3 region is CASSEYGGQPNTGELFF. The DNA for the CDR3 is TGTGCCAGCAGTGAATATGGAGGACAGCCGAACACCGGGGAGCTGTTTTTT. This rearrangement joins TRBV25-1 to TRBJ2-2; D may be TRBD1 (6 bases). Germline loops: CDR1 MGHDK, CDR2 SYGVNS. The CDR3 has 17 amino acids. Trimming removed 0 bases at V and 0 bases at J, with 11 bases between.

This chain connects TRBV30 to TRBJ2-7; D is perhaps TRBD2 (6 bases). This CDR3 region has 13 residues. Germline CDR1 is GTSNPN and CDR2 is SVGIG (reference sequence). The V and J ends lost 1 base and 3 bases respectively, with 10 bases between them. The CDR3 reads CAWSAGTGYEQYF. The CDR3 bases are TGTGCCTGGAGTGCCGGGACTGGCTACGAGCAGTACTTC.

The rearrangement links TRBV27 to TRBJ1-4, with unresolved D. V was shortened by 3 bases and J by 4 bases, with 12 bases between the two germline ends. Germline lookup yields CDR1 MNHEY and CDR2 SMNVEV (reference sequence). This CDR3 has 15 amino acids. The CDR3 loop reads CASSFQMTGNEKLFF. The CDR3 DNA follows: TGTGCCAGCAGTTTCCAAATGACGGGTAATGAAAAACTGTTTTTT.

The V and J genes are TRBV28 and TRBJ1-5, with D possibly TRBD1 on 6 matching bases. The germline V gene encodes CDR1 MDHEN and CDR2 SYDVKM. This CDR3 comprises 16 residues. V lost 3 bases, J lost 3 bases, and 15 bases lay in between. As DNA, the CDR3 is TGTGCCAGCAGTTTCCCGGCGGGGGCCACCAATCAGCCCCAGCATTTT. It translates to CASSFPAGATNQPQHF.

This chain joins TRBV10-2 and TRBJ2-1, with D perhaps TRBD2 (5 bases). There are 13 residues in the CDR3. The germline V and J ends were trimmed by 3 bases and 8 bases, with 11 bases remaining between them. Germline V lookup: CDR1 WSHSY, CDR2 SAAADI. The CDR3 coding sequence is TGCGCCAGCAGTGAAGCTCTAGCCGATGAGCAGTTCTTC. Encoded protein: CASSEALADEQFF.

A single count supports this clone. The rearrangement uses TRBV28 and TRBJ2-5, with D perhaps matching TRBD1 (5 bases). The CDR3 covers 13 residues. Germline V gene sequence: CDR1 MDHEN, CDR2 SYDVKM. V gave up 5 bases and J gave up 2 bases, with 9 bases separating them. In nucleotides, the CDR3 is TGTGCCAGCAGTCCGACAGAACAAGAGACCCAGTACTTC. As protein: CASSPTEQETQYF.

This sequence joins TRBV6-5 and TRBJ2-1; D is possibly TRBD2 (6 bases). Trimming removed 3 bases at V and 7 bases at J, with 16 bases between. From germline, CDR1 is MNHEY and CDR2 SVGAGI. This CDR3 contains 15 residues. This chain's CDR3 is CASSYVPGAVNEQFF. The CDR3 nucleotides read TGTGCCAGCAGTTATGTGCCGGGAGCGGTAAATGAGCAGTTCTTC.

For this clone: Other DNA sequences in this sample translate to the same CDR3. The chain combines TRBV5-6 with TRBJ2-7; 11 bases are shared with TRBD1. Germline CDR1 and CDR2: SGHDT and YYEEEE. The CDR3 contains 13 residues. Trimming took 3 bases from V and 5 from J; bases not matched to a gene: 1. The CDR3 region is CASSSGQGDEQYF. The CDR3 DNA reads as TGTGCCAGCAGCTCGGGACAGGGGGACGAGCAGTACTTC.

This chain uses TRBV28 with TRBJ1-1, with 10 bases lining up with TRBD1. Germline-derived CDR1 and CDR2 are MDHEN and SYDVKM. The CDR3 loop spans 17 amino acids. Trimming cost V 6 bases and J 8 bases; bases outside gene matches: 18. CDR3 in DNA: TGTGCCAGCAGGCTATTCGGGACAGGGGTTAAAAGTCCCGAAGCTTTCTTT. It specifies CASRLFGTGVKSPEAFF.

V is TRBV7-9 and J is TRBJ2-1, with a weak D call TRBD2 (5 bases). Germline V CDR1 and CDR2: SEHNR, FQNEAQ (reference sequence). V was clipped by 8 bases and J by 7 bases, with 12 bases between them. This CDR3 has 12 amino acids. DNA of the CDR3: TGTGCCAGCGGCGAGGGAATAAATGAGCAGTTCTTC. This gives the protein CASGEGINEQFF.

This chain connects TRBV7-9 to TRBJ2-7; D unresolved. Germline CDR1 and CDR2: SEHNR and FQNEAQ (reference sequence). Trimming shortened V by 5 bases and J by 5 bases, and 7 bases separated the two germline ends. The CDR3 sequence is 11 residues long. The CDR3: CASSHTDEQYF. CDR3 DNA: TGTGCCAGCAGCCACACGGACGAGCAGTACTTC.

The genes are TRBV6-5 and TRBJ1-3; maybe TRBD1 (5 bases). CDR3 length: 15 amino acids. Germline V CDR1 and CDR2: MNHEY, SVGAGI. Trimming took off 0 bases at V and 3 bases at J, with 9 bases between the two ends. The CDR3 sequence: CASSYSRGGGNTIYF. The DNA for the CDR3 is TGTGCCAGCAGTTACTCGAGGGGTGGTGGAAACACCATATATTTT.

The J gene is TRBJ2-7, the V gene TRBV14; TRBD1 matches at 10 bases. Germline V CDR1 and CDR2: SGHDN, FVKESK. V lost 4 bases and J lost 9; bases outside the gene matches: 12. The CDR3 is 15 residues long. This CDR3 reads CASSPYRTGGIWQYF. DNA of the CDR3: TGTGCCAGCAGCCCTTACCGGACAGGGGGTATTTGGCAGTACTTC.

This chain joins TRBV6-5 and TRBJ2-1; D may be TRBD1 (6 bases). This CDR3 contains 13 residues. V was clipped by 2 bases and J by 7 bases, with 9 bases between them. From germline, CDR1 is MNHEY and CDR2 SVGAGI. The chain's CDR3 is CASSYRGSNEQFF. In DNA, the CDR3 is TGTGCCAGCAGTTACAGGGGGTCGAATGAGCAGTTCTTC.

The CDR3 region has the DNA TGTGCCAGCAGCCAGCAATATGGCGGGAGGACCTACAATGAGCAGTTCTTC. This encodes CASSQQYGGRTYNEQFF. This chain links TRBV5-8 with TRBJ2-1; 8 nucleotides align to TRBD2. Germline V gene lookup returns CDR1 SGHTS and CDR2 YDEGEE. The CDR3 is made up of 17 amino acids. V gave up 4 bases and J gave up 2 bases; unmatched junction bases: 11.

This chain connects TRBV2 to TRBJ1-1, with D unclear. V was clipped by 7 bases and J by 7 bases, with 13 bases between them. The V gene's germline CDR1 is SNHLY and CDR2 FYNNEI. The CDR3 has 12 residues. CDR3 DNA: TGTGCCAGCATGGTCGGCGGGAATGAAGCTTTCTTT. Protein product: CASMVGGNEAFF.

The rearrangement links TRBV11-2 to TRBJ2-1, with a possible D match to TRBD1 (5 bases). The CDR3 sequence is 16 residues long. Germline CDR1 SGHAT, CDR2 FQNNGV. Trimming removed 5 bases at V and 0 bases at J, with 14 bases between. The CDR3 region has the DNA TGTGCCAGCAGCATACCGACAGTCAGCTCCTACAATGAGCAGTTCTTC. Protein product: CASSIPTVSSYNEQFF.

As to this clone: Other DNA sequences within the sample encode an identical CDR3. V is TRBV19 and J is TRBJ2-1; weak D call: TRBD2 (5 bases). V was clipped by 3 bases and J by 8 bases, with 14 bases between them. The CDR3 contains 14 residues. The germline V gene encodes CDR1 LNHDA and CDR2 SQIVND (reference sequence). Written as DNA, the CDR3 is TGTGCCAGTAGTATTCTGAGCGGAAGGGATGAGCAGTTCTTC. Protein sequence: CASSILSGRDEQFF.

This clone was counted once. This chain connects TRBV7-9 to TRBJ1-5; D is undetermined. The CDR3 consists of 14 residues. Germline V lookup: CDR1 SEHNR, CDR2 FQNEAQ (reference sequence). V gave up 2 bases and J gave up 2 bases, with 7 bases separating them. The CDR3 bases are TGTGCCAGCAGCTTAAGCGAACGCAATCAGCCCCAGCATTTT. Amino acids: CASSLSERNQPQHF.

The genes are TRBV7-8 and TRBJ2-5; D perhaps matches TRBD1 (6 bases). V was clipped by 6 bases and J by 5 bases, with 10 bases between them. The CDR3 runs to 12 residues. Germline V gene data show CDR1 as SGHVS and CDR2 as FQNEAQ. The CDR3 bases are TGTGCCAGCAGACCTAGGGGGGAGACCCAGTACTTC. It translates to CASRPRGETQYF.

The chain is built from TRBV7-9 and TRBJ2-3; 9 bases agree with TRBD1. V shed 5 bases and J 3 bases; nucleotides not matched to a gene: 12. Germline V gives CDR1 SEHNR, CDR2 FQNEAQ (reference sequence). The CDR3 consists of 17 residues. CDR3 in amino acids: CASSGIGQGLSTDTQYF. The CDR3 nucleotides are TGTGCCAGCAGCGGGATTGGACAGGGGCTCAGTACAGATACGCAGTATTTT.

The chain recombines TRBV5-1 with TRBJ2-1, with D perhaps TRBD1 (6 bases). CDR1 is SGHRS, CDR2 YFSETQ, per germline. CDR3 length: 16 residues. V was trimmed by 0 bases and J by 3 bases, leaving 13 bases between them. The DNA for the CDR3 is TGCGCCAGCAGCTTGGACCAGGACAGACGCTACAATGAGCAGTTCTTC. Translation: CASSLDQDRRYNEQFF. The full variable domain, in which reference TRBV5-1 and TRBJ2-1 provide the parts outside the CDR3, is KAGVTQTPRYLIKTRGQQVTLSCSPISGHRSVSWYQQTPGQGLQFLFEYFSETQRNKGNFPGRFSGRQFSNSRSEMNVSTLELGDSALYLCASSLDQDRRYNEQFFGPGTRLTVL.

V gene TRBV5-6 combines with J gene TRBJ1-6; D not certain. The CDR3 totals 15 residues. Germline values: CDR1 SGHDT, CDR2 YYEEEE. With 0 bases removed from V and 5 bases from J, the gap between germline ends came to 9 bases. CDR3 coding DNA: TGTGCCAGCAGCTTGGGTGGACGGAATAATTCACCCCTCCACTTT. Residues: CASSLGGRNNSPLHF.

The chain links TRBV7-2 to TRBJ1-2, with D tentatively TRBD1 (5 bases). The CDR3 is 15 residues long. Trimming stripped 8 bases from V and 2 bases from J, with 18 bases between. Germline CDR1 is SGHTA and CDR2 is FQGNSA. CDR3 amino acids: CASFQGDGTNYGYTF. CDR3 DNA: TGTGCCAGCTTCCAAGGGGACGGCACAAACTATGGCTACACCTTC.

The chain employs TRBV15 and TRBJ2-2, with unresolved D. The V end was cut by 0 bases, the J end by 4 bases, with 9 bases between. Looked up from germline, CDR1 is LNHNV and CDR2 is YYDKDF (reference sequence). The CDR3 is 15 residues long. CDR3 nucleotide sequence: TGTGCCACCAGCAGAGACAGGTCGGGCACCGGGGAGCTGTTTTTT. Protein: CATSRDRSGTGELFF.